The clone carrying this T cell receptor (beta chain) has more than one count but fewer than ten. Antigen: not known. The data were taken from a study of Graves' ophthalmopathy and Graves' hyperthyroidism. Across the whole study: The authors collected peripheral blood at initial diagnosis, before any treatment. Study-wide findings and caveats: The model predicted ophthalmopathy progression with 70.59% sensitivity and less than 80% specificity.

Germline V CDR1 and CDR2: MDHEN, SYDVKM. The CDR3 has 14 residues. The V gene lost 2 bases and the J gene lost 4 bases, with 11 bases spanning the gap. Amplified material comprised TCR beta CDR3 regions derived from RNA transcripts. HTBI primers served in a first-round RT-PCR, which a second-round multiplex PCR followed. Via MiXCR, TCRdb re-called the multiplex PCR reads, giving one row per CDR3 protein. In the table there are about 160,000 distinct CDR3 sequences, roughly two fifths of which are singletons. Sequenced input: peripheral blood. This receptor was taken from a man aged 30 to 45 with Graves' ophthalmopathy. The chain links TRBV28 to TRBJ2-5; D unresolved. CDR3 region: CASSLNRMLETQYF. CDR3 bases: TGTGCCAGCAGTTTAAATCGGATGTTAGAGACCCAGTACTTC.